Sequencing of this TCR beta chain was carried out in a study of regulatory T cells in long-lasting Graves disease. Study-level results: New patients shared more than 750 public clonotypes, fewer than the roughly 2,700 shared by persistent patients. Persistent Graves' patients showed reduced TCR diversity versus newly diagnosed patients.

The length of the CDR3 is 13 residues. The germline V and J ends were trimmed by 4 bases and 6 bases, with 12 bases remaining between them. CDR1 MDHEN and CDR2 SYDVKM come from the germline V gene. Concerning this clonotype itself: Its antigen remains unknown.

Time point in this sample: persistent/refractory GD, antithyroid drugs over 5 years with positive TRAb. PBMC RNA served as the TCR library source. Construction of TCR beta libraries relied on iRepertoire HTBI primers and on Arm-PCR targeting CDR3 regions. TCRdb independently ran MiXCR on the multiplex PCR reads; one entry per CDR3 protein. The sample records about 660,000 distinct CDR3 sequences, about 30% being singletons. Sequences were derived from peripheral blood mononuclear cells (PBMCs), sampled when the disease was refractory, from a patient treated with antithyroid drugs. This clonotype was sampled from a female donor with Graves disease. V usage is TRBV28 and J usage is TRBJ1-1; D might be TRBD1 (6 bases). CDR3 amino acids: CASSSPGGPEAFF. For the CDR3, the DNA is TGTGCCAGCAGTTCCCCGGGGGGCCCTGAAGCTTTCTTT.